This T cell receptor (beta chain) is from a study of T cells in Graves' hyperthyroidism and ophthalmopathy. Diagnostic assessment was based on clinical symptoms, serum thyroxine and TRAb, thyroid ultrasound and orbital computed tomography. The PBMCs were sourced from fresh peripheral blood (around 10 ml). Germline trimming cut 4 bases from V and 7 bases from J; bases unmatched to any gene: 4. The CDR3 sequence is 13 residues long. Per the germline V gene, CDR1 is SNHLY and CDR2 is FYNNEI. The study, taken as a whole, reports: Ophthalmopathy was model-predicted a median around seven months pre-onset.

About this clonotype itself: The antigen remains undetermined. A read error may be the cause here, since a much bigger clone is one base away. In this CDR3 the conserved last residue, phenylalanine or tryptophan, is missing, so a read error is likely.

Authors of the study amplified TCR beta CDR3 regions from RNA transcripts. The HTBI primer set drove a first-round RT-PCR of the TCR CDR3. MiXCR was run by TCRdb on the multiplex PCR reads, yielding one entry per CDR3 protein. The sample consists of hundreds of thousands of distinct CDR3 sequences, over 35% of them appearing once. This clonotype was obtained from a man aged 18 to 35 with Graves' hyperthyroidism. Sequencing was carried out using blood. The chain combines TRBV2 with TRBJ1-1; 9 positions agree with TRBD1. The CDR3 reads CASSAQGADEAFL. Here the CDR3 DNA reads TGTGCCAGCAGTGCACAGGGGGCGGATGAAGCTTTCCTT.